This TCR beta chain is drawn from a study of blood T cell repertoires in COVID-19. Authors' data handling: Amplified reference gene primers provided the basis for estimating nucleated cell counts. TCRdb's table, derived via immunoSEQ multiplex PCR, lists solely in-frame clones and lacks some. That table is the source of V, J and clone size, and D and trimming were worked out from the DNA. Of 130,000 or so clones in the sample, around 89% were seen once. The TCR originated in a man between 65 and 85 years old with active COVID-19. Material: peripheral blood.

Written as DNA, the CDR3 is TGTGCCAGCAGTCCAACAGGGGGCGGAAGGGCTGAAGCTTTCTTT. Translated: CASSPTGGGRAEAFF. J is TRBJ1-1 and V is TRBV28; 9 bases align to TRBD1. The CDR3 consists of 15 residues. The J segment lost 6 bases and the V segment lost 5 bases, leaving 10 bases of the junction unmatched. In germline, CDR1 is MDHEN, CDR2 SYDVKM. Filled out from reference TRBV28 and TRBJ1-1, the complete variable domain reads DVKVTQSSRYLVKRTGEKVFLECVQDMDHENMFWYRQDPGLGLRLIYFSYDVKMKEKGDIPEGYSVSREKKERFSLILESASTNQTSMYLCASSPTGGGRAEAFFGQGTRLTVV.